This T cell receptor beta chain was observed in a study of Ad26.COV2.S vaccination and SARS-CoV-2 variants. About the study: Dosing was one shot or two shots 56 days apart.

V was shortened by 0 bases and J by 4 bases, with 4 bases between the two germline ends. CDR3 length: 14 amino acids. CDR1 is LGHNA, CDR2 YSLEER, per germline. Treatment here: 19 received Ad26.COV2.S at low or high dose, single or two shots; 5 received placebo; per-sample allocation not given. Sampling was performed 63 days after the first vaccine or placebo injection. What was given as vaccine was an Ad26 vector encoding Wuhan-strain SARS-CoV-2 spike. Study results and limitations: Ad26.COV2.S recipients had broader spike-specific TCRs (P = 0.0014). Similar non-spike TCR breadth was observed in recipients of vaccine and of placebo.

The protocol was immunoSEQ multiplex PCR, while the TCRdb copy is restricted to in-frame clones and leaves out a portion. Of around 450,000 clones detected, 75% to 90% appear once; the ten largest clones hold over 2%. Turning to this clone: Its specificity is not known.

The rearrangement uses TRBV4-3 and TRBJ1-6; D remains unclear. This TCR was recovered from a person aged 18 to 59 who received the Ad26.COV2.S COVID-19 vaccine or a placebo. The sequencing here drew on peripheral blood, taken in a trial of Ad26.COV2.S vaccine versus placebo. The CDR3 DNA sequence: TGCGCCAGCAGCCAAGACTATTATAATTCACCCCTCCACTTT. Encoded protein: CASSQDYYNSPLHF.